Listed here are 28 T cell receptor beta chains from one sample, sequenced in a study of blood T cell repertoires in COVID-19. Clones were sequenced by immunoSEQ multiplex PCR, and TCRdb holds only the in-frame ones, with some missing. The repertoire holds approximately 74,000 clones, with 86% as singletons. The specimen was peripheral blood. Receptors originate from a woman aged 60-75 years with acute or convalescent COVID-19.

The chain uses TRBV6-5 and TRBJ2-5; D is unclear. Trimming removed 7 bases at V and 4 bases at J, with 10 bases between. CDR1 MNHEY and CDR2 SVGAGI come from the germline V gene. The CDR3 is 12 residues long. The DNA of the CDR3 is TGTGCCAGCAACCCGAGAGGAGAGACCCAGTACTTC. This translates into CASNPRGETQYF.

The chain couples TRBV28 to TRBJ1-4; D is undetermined. CDR1 is MDHEN, CDR2 SYDVKM, per germline. The V end lost 3 bases, the J end lost 6 bases, and 11 bases lay between the germline ends. CDR3 size: 14 residues. The CDR3, as DNA: TGTGCCAGCAGTTTCGCCAGGTGGGATGAAAAACTGTTTTTT. As protein: CASSFARWDEKLFF.

The J gene is TRBJ1-6, the V gene TRBV5-1; tentatively, D is TRBD1 (5 bases). CDR3 length equals 15 residues. V lost 0 bases, J lost 3 bases, and 7 bases lay in between. CDR1 is SGHRS and CDR2 is YFSETQ in the germline V gene. The DNA of the CDR3 is TGCGCCAGCAGCTTGGACCAGGGCTATAATTCACCCCTCCACTTT. Translating gives CASSLDQGYNSPLHF.

V is TRBV5-1 and J is TRBJ2-5; maybe TRBD1 (6 bases). This CDR3 is built from 16 residues. V lost 0 bases and J lost 5, with 17 bases in between. Looked up from germline, CDR1 is SGHRS and CDR2 is YFSETQ. The CDR3 bases are TGCGCCAGCAGCTTGGAGAGCGGACAGCGCGGGGAGACCCAGTACTTC. It encodes CASSLESGQRGETQYF.

CDR3 DNA sequence: TGTGCCACCTCGGGATACTATGGCTACACCTTC. Protein product: CATSGYYGYTF. This chain connects TRBV6-5 to TRBJ1-2, with no clear D. This CDR3 region has 11 residues. The V and J ends lost 10 bases and 3 bases respectively, with 9 bases between them. CDR1 is MNHEY and CDR2 is SVGAGI in the germline V gene.

The chain recombines TRBV6-1 with TRBJ2-1, with TRBD2 matching over 9 bases. This CDR3 has 17 amino acids. After removal of 0 bases from V and 7 bases from J, the junction contained 10 bases not matched to a gene. Germline loops: CDR1 MNHNS, CDR2 SASEGT. CDR3 coding DNA: TGTGCCAGCAGTGAAGCTAGGGGAGCGGGGGGAAGGAATGAGCAGTTCTTC. It is translated as CASSEARGAGGRNEQFF.

This rearrangement joins TRBV19 to TRBJ2-7; TRBD1 matches at 9 bases. The V and J ends lost 4 bases and 6 bases, in that order; junction bases with no gene match: 4. The CDR3 contains 13 residues. Per germline, CDR1 LNHDA and CDR2 SQIVND (reference sequence). The CDR3 bases are TGTGCCAGTAGTAAACAGGGGGCTGGCGAGCAGTACTTC. It encodes CASSKQGAGEQYF.

The chain has TRBV27 and TRBJ2-3, with 7 bases that match TRBD1. The germline gives CDR1 MNHEY, CDR2 SMNVEV (reference sequence). V lost 0 bases to trimming and J lost 2 bases; unmatched junction nucleotides: 5. CDR3 length: 16 amino acids. DNA for the CDR3: TGTGCCAGCAGTTTATCAGGGGGCCTGATCACAGATACGCAGTATTTT. Translated: CASSLSGGLITDTQYF.

The chain uses TRBV30 and TRBJ2-7; 7 bases are shared with TRBD1. Germline V lookup: CDR1 GTSNPN, CDR2 SVGIG (reference sequence). The CDR3 sequence is 14 residues long. J lost 7 bases, V lost 2 bases, and 11 bases had no gene match. In DNA, the CDR3 is TGTGCCTGGAGTATGGACAGGCTCTCTGGTGAGCAGTACTTC. Translating gives CAWSMDRLSGEQYF.

The genes are TRBV30 and TRBJ2-5, with 7 bases lining up with TRBD2. The germline V gene encodes CDR1 GTSNPN and CDR2 SVGIG (reference sequence). Unmatched junction bases numbered 7, after V lost 1 base and J lost 5 bases. This CDR3 is 14 amino acids long. Here the CDR3 reads CAWSGQPRGETQYF. The CDR3, as DNA: TGTGCCTGGAGTGGACAGCCGCGGGGGGAGACCCAGTACTTC.

The J gene is TRBJ2-7, the V gene TRBV5-1; TRBD1 matches 8 bases. The CDR3 has 13 amino acids. The V gene end was trimmed by 5 bases and the J gene end by 3 bases; junction bases not matched to a gene: 4. CDR1 and CDR2 from the germline V gene are SGHRS and YFSETQ. The CDR3: CASRSTGGYEQYF. In DNA, the CDR3 is TGCGCCAGCAGGAGTACAGGGGGCTACGAGCAGTACTTC.

V gene TRBV4-2 combines with J gene TRBJ2-5; tentative D call: TRBD1 (6 bases). Germline CDR1 and CDR2: LGHNA and YNFKEQ. V lost 3 bases, J lost 2 bases, and 13 bases lay in between. The CDR3 is 15 residues long. CDR3 in DNA: TGTGCCAGCAGCCACCGACAGGACCCACAAGAGACCCAGTACTTC. Protein product: CASSHRQDPQETQYF.

This chain joins TRBV12-5 and TRBJ1-5; D is perhaps TRBD1 (6 bases). With 1 base removed from V and 2 bases from J, the gap between germline ends came to 15 bases. The V gene's germline CDR1 is LGHNT and CDR2 FRNRAP. The CDR3 is made up of 17 amino acids. In DNA, the CDR3 is TGTGCTAGTGGTTTGGACCCTGCGGGGGCTGGCAATCAGCCCCAGCATTTT. This encodes CASGLDPAGAGNQPQHF.

This clone was detected only once. The gene calls are TRBV6-6 and TRBJ2-2, with TRBD1 matching over 9 bases. V shed 6 bases and J 4 bases; nucleotides not matched to a gene: 6. Germline assignment: CDR1 MNHNY and CDR2 SVGAGI (reference sequence). This CDR3 is built from 15 residues. The CDR3 is CASRSTGGGTGELFF. CDR3 sequence (DNA): TGTGCCAGCAGATCAACAGGGGGCGGCACCGGGGAGCTGTTTTTT.

The chain links TRBV11-2 to TRBJ1-2, with TRBD1 as a possible D gene (6 bases). V lost 5 bases and J lost 5, with 9 bases in between. Germline loops: CDR1 SGHAT, CDR2 FQNNGV. The CDR3 totals 12 residues. The CDR3 nucleotides read TGTGCCAGCAGCCGGGACAAATATGGCTACACCTTC. Translating it yields CASSRDKYGYTF.

The CDR3 nucleotides read TGTGCCACCGAGGGGGGGATCTCAGATACGCAGTATTTT. Residues: CATEGGISDTQYF. The chain carries TRBV24-1 and TRBJ2-3; weak D call: TRBD2 (7 bases). V dropped 9 bases and J dropped 4 bases, with 13 bases sitting between them. Germline V gives CDR1 KGHDR, CDR2 SFDVKD. The CDR3 sequence is 13 residues long.

This sequence joins TRBV20-1 and TRBJ2-5; the match to TRBD2 covers 9 bases. The V gene end was trimmed by 3 bases and the J gene end by 1 base; junction bases not matched to a gene: 3. The germline V gene has CDR1 DFQATT and CDR2 SNEGSKA (reference sequence). This CDR3 spans 14 amino acids. The chain's CDR3 is CSASAGGTQETQYF. CDR3 bases: TGCAGTGCTAGTGCGGGGGGGACCCAAGAGACCCAGTACTTC.

This chain links TRBV7-9 with TRBJ2-3; D is unclear. Looked up from germline, CDR1 is SEHNR and CDR2 is FQNEAQ (reference sequence). This CDR3 is 11 amino acids long. With 7 bases removed from V and 6 bases from J, the gap between germline ends came to 8 bases. The CDR3 loop reads CASTPIDTQYF. DNA for the CDR3: TGTGCCAGCACCCCCATCGATACGCAGTATTTT.

The genes are TRBV4-1 and TRBJ2-2; 12 bases are shared with TRBD2. Germline CDR1 is MGHRA and CDR2 is YSYEKL. This CDR3 has 15 residues. Trimming took 2 bases from V and 6 from J; bases not matched to a gene: 1. CDR3 residues: CASSQRTSGAGELFF. CDR3 bases: TGCGCCAGCAGCCAAAGGACTAGCGGGGCCGGGGAGCTGTTTTTT.

The chain recombines TRBV9 with TRBJ2-7; D not certain. This CDR3 has 18 residues. V was clipped by 0 bases and J by 0 bases, with 19 bases between them. Germline V gene sequence: CDR1 SGDLS, CDR2 YYNGEE. CDR3 DNA: TGTGCCAGCAGCGTAGGAGCCTCCAGTCCGAGGCTCTCCTACGAGCAGTACTTC. This gives the protein CASSVGASSPRLSYEQYF.

The gene calls are TRBV9 and TRBJ1-1; D gene uncertain. The CDR3 covers 14 residues. The ends were cut back, 3 bases at V and 1 base at J, with 10 bases in the middle. Germline CDR1 SGDLS, CDR2 YYNGEE. Here the CDR3 DNA reads TGTGCCAGCAGCGCGGGATCGAGGAACACTGAAGCTTTCTTT. Amino acid sequence: CASSAGSRNTEAFF.

CDR3 amino acids: CAVQSTNTGELFF. In DNA, the CDR3 is TGTGCCGTCCAATCAACGAACACCGGGGAGCTGTTTTTT. The V and J genes are TRBV10-3 and TRBJ2-2; the D is unclear. This CDR3 spans 13 amino acids. Germline V gene lookup returns CDR1 ENHRY and CDR2 SYGVKD. Trimming removed 11 bases from V and 0 bases from J, with 10 bases in between.

The genes are TRBV5-1 and TRBJ2-3, with a tentative D call TRBD2 (6 bases). There are 16 residues in the CDR3. Germline values: CDR1 SGHRS, CDR2 YFSETQ. V lost 0 bases, J lost 3 bases, and 14 bases lay in between. CDR3 bases: TGCGCCAGCAGCTTGGCGGCCCGAGGGAGGACAGATACGCAGTATTTT. Translated: CASSLAARGRTDTQYF.

V gene TRBV6-5 combines with J gene TRBJ1-4; unclear D gene. The V end was cut by 4 bases, the J end by 6 bases, with 12 bases between. From germline, CDR1 is MNHEY and CDR2 SVGAGI. CDR3 length equals 14 residues. The CDR3 here is CASSLHPRDEKLFF. The CDR3 DNA reads as TGTGCCAGCAGTTTACATCCACGGGATGAAAAACTGTTTTTT.

This chain connects TRBV3-1 (or the pseudogene TRBV3-2) to TRBJ1-2; 7 nucleotides line up with TRBD1. The CDR3 consists of 13 residues. The J segment lost 8 bases and the V segment lost 4 bases, leaving 7 bases of the junction unmatched. The V gene's germline CDR1 is LGHDT and CDR2 YNNKEL (reference sequence). CDR3 sequence reads: CASSRDREGGYTF. CDR3 sequence (DNA): TGTGCCAGCAGCCGCGACAGGGAAGGCGGCTACACCTTC.

This clone occurred once. J is TRBJ1-2 and V is TRBV2; 9 bases fit TRBD1. The V gene's germline CDR1 is SNHLY and CDR2 FYNNEI. This CDR3 contains 15 residues. V was clipped by 3 bases and J by 5 bases; unmatched bases: 7. The DNA of the CDR3 is TGTGCCAGCAGTGACCGGACAGGGGTAGGGTATGGCTACACCTTC. Protein sequence: CASSDRTGVGYGYTF.

V usage is TRBV2 and J usage is TRBJ1-2; tentatively, D is TRBD1 (5 bases). Looked up from germline, CDR1 is SNHLY and CDR2 is FYNNEI. Trimming took off 4 bases at V and 5 bases at J, with 5 bases between the two ends. The CDR3 runs to 11 residues. The CDR3 DNA sequence: TGTGCCAGCAGTGGACAGTATGGCTACACCTTC. The encoded protein is CASSGQYGYTF. The variable domain in full, completed from reference TRBV2 and TRBJ1-2, reads EPEVTQTPSHQVTQMGQEVILRCVPISNHLYFYWYRQILGQKVEFLVSFYNNEISEKSEIFDDQFSVERPDGSNFTLKIRSTKLEDSAMYFCASSGQYGYTFGSGTRLTVV.

The genes are TRBV6-5 and TRBJ1-2, with a tentative D call TRBD1 (5 bases). There are 15 residues in the CDR3. CDR1 and CDR2 from the germline V gene are MNHEY and SVGAGI. V was trimmed by 0 bases and J by 5 bases, leaving 13 bases between them. This CDR3 is CASSYSGLEGYGYTF. The CDR3 DNA reads TGTGCCAGCAGTTACTCGGGACTGGAGGGGTATGGCTACACCTTC.